The clone carrying this T cell receptor (beta chain) has only a few counts. This entry comes from a study of shared T cell receptors in the human thymus. The table came from immunoSEQ multiplex PCR; TCRdb's copy has only in-frame clones and leaves some out. Here the sample spans more than 550,000 clones, about 90% being singletons. With 2 bases removed from V and 0 bases from J, the gap between germline ends came to 5 bases. CDR3 size: 14 residues. CDR1 and CDR2 (germline): MNHEY, SVGAGI. These data were likewise used in another study, on human thymus T cells. That publication notes: The people who donated were healthy Finnish babies having corrective surgery for congenital heart defects. Corrective heart surgery yielded resections, and these provided the thymus tissue. Gene usage (both V and J) appeared biased in thymic and blood repertoires. What related research reported was that thymic repertoires overlapped highly among unrelated individuals.

Sequenced material: thymocytes. The genes are TRBV6-5 and TRBJ1-3; unclear D gene. This receptor was identified in a boy younger than two with a congenital heart defect. The CDR3 nucleotides are TGTGCCAGCAGTTACCGGAGCTCTGGAAACACCATATATTTT. It translates to CASSYRSSGNTIYF.